This T cell receptor beta chain emerged from a study of blood T cell repertoires in COVID-19. Study-level information: T cells, B-cell-depleted T cells, or PBMCs supplied cDNA or gDNA.

The CDR3 is made up of 13 amino acids. Germline V gene data show CDR1 as SGHVS and CDR2 as FQNEAQ. The V gene lost 2 bases and the J gene lost 3 bases, with 8 bases spanning the gap. Produced via immunoSEQ multiplex PCR; TCRdb's table is partial and in-frame only. The sample includes 250,000 or so clones, roughly 86% of them seen just once. The clonotype originates from a woman between 25 and 40 years old with acute or convalescent COVID-19. The chain combines TRBV7-8 with TRBJ2-7; D may be TRBD1 (6 bases). Sequencing used peripheral blood. The CDR3 sequence: CASSLRTDYEQYF. In DNA form, the CDR3 reads TGTGCCAGCAGCTTAAGGACAGACTACGAGCAGTACTTC.